These T cell receptor beta chains were read from a single sample in a study of OX40 agonist ivuxolimab in advanced cancers. Data came from immunoSEQ multiplex PCR; TCRdb stores just in-frame clones and leaves some out. The table has about 58,000 clones, 75% to 85% seen once. The sample in question was CD4+ or CD8+ T cells sorted from blood, obtained in a trial of the OX40 agonist ivuxolimab. Receptor source: an adult with an advanced solid tumor such as melanoma, head and neck, liver or kidney cancer. Both conserved end residues are part of each CDR3. A D gene is named only where the DNA matches it firmly.

v_gene	j_gene	d_gene	CDR3aa
TRBV7-8	TRBJ1-2	.	CASSPLGDTRLGGYTF
TRBV7-9	TRBJ2-3	.	CASSQRMAGTDTQYF
TRBV5-6	TRBJ2-7	TRBD1	CASSSGTDLAGQYF
TRBV6-1	TRBJ1-1	.	CASSTTPNTEAFF
TRBV5-1	TRBJ1-1	.	CASSLARGTRNTEAFF
TRBV2	TRBJ2-6	.	CASAGANVLTF
TRBV15	TRBJ2-7	.	CATSRDSSTGREQYF
TRBV7-9	TRBJ2-1	TRBD2	CATKGLAGGPNEQFF
TRBV6-5	TRBJ1-2	.	CASRPDHTYGYTF
TRBV5-1	TRBJ2-3	.	CASSLNGLVVHTQYF
TRBV5-1	TRBJ1-2	.	CASSLGVNYGYTF
TRBV6-6	TRBJ1-1	.	CASSLEGGNTEAFF
TRBV9	TRBJ2-3	TRBD1	CASSVGDRDLTDTQYF
TRBV15	TRBJ2-6	.	CATSRGSGSGANVLTF
TRBV10-1	TRBJ1-1	.	CASSEDSEAFF
TRBV28	TRBJ1-2	.	CAGSLGGNYGYTF
TRBV28	TRBJ2-2	.	CASSSGYRAAGELFF
TRBV5-1	TRBJ2-5	TRBD1	CASSSLQGQETQYF
TRBV6-5	TRBJ2-1	TRBD2	CASSYSGGRTYNEQFF
TRBV5-1	TRBJ1-1	.	CASSLGPGGGNTEAFF
TRBV27	TRBJ2-7	.	CASLPEGGLEQYF
TRBV30	TRBJ2-7	.	CAWSVRGQRGYEQYF
TRBV28	TRBJ2-7	TRBD1	CASSSGQGSQQYF
TRBV11-3	TRBJ1-1	.	CASSLGQNTEAFF
TRBV7-8	TRBJ1-6	.	CASSSLDSPLHF
TRBV11-2	TRBJ1-2	.	CASSLAGHSFGYTF
TRBV5-4	TRBJ2-3	.	CASSLGDTQYF
TRBV18	TRBJ2-5	.	CASSPGQGPGETQYF
TRBV10-3	TRBJ2-2	.	CAISQQAITNTGELFF
TRBV7-9	TRBJ1-2	.	CASRSQAGYGYTF
TRBV11-3	TRBJ2-7	TRBD2	CASRPGTSGFSYGQYF
TRBV5-1	TRBJ2-1	.	CASSLTRNEQFF
TRBV11-2	TRBJ2-1	TRBD2	CASSLEGLAVSEQFF
TRBV19	TRBJ1-2	TRBD1	CASWDRNYGYTF
TRBV5-4	TRBJ2-4	.	CASSPDRNIQYF
TRBV19	TRBJ2-5	.	CASSSITGLGETQYF
TRBV19	.	TRBD1	CASSTGDSRSSYEQYF
TRBV10-3	TRBJ2-7	TRBD2	CAISPLAGGNYEQYF
TRBV7-6	TRBJ2-2	TRBD2	CASSLAPSGANTGELFF
TRBV11-2	TRBJ2-3	TRBD2	CASRLAGWADTQYF
TRBV29-1	TRBJ2-6	TRBD1	CSVMAGGAGANVLTF
TRBV25-1	TRBJ2-7	.	CASSGQLAYEQYF
TRBV4-1	TRBJ1-1	.	CASSQDPWVGTMNTEAFF
TRBV30	TRBJ1-2	.	CAWSVSRGASYTF
TRBV6-1	.	.	CASSERGLDEQYF
TRBV13	TRBJ1-2	.	CASSLGEGYGYTF
TRBV27	TRBJ1-5	.	CASSWSGLDQPQHF
TRBV27	TRBJ1-1	TRBD1	CASSLSQGGAEAFF
TRBV27	TRBJ2-1	.	CASSYGGDEQFF
TRBV5-6	TRBJ2-3	.	CASSLYERSTDTQYF
TRBV2	TRBJ1-5	.	CASSEGTNQPQHF